Each of the 7 T cell receptor beta chains below was sequenced from the same sample in a study of regulatory T cells in long-lasting Graves disease. Assembly of TCR beta libraries relied on iRepertoire HTBI primers together with Arm-PCR of CDR3 regions. From the multiplex PCR reads, TCRdb called clonotypes with MiXCR, one entry per CDR3 protein. The sample holds hundreds of thousands of distinct CDR3 sequences; roughly 13% are singletons and the top ten take roughly a tenth. Time point denoted: newly diagnosed GD, antithyroid drugs for less than 3 months. The authors made the TCR library using RNA they extracted from PBMCs. These data are also associated with another study on T cells in Graves' hyperthyroidism and ophthalmopathy.

The sample in question was peripheral blood mononuclear cells (PBMCs), obtained at new diagnosis, from a patient treated with antithyroid drugs. Source of these receptors: a man aged 25-45 years with Graves disease.

This clonotype was found a few times. This chain uses TRBV6-2 or TRBV6-3 with TRBJ1-1; D is unclear. Trimming took 2 bases from V and 3 from J, leaving 7 bases between them. This CDR3 comprises 13 residues. The germline V gene encodes CDR1 MNHEY and CDR2 SVGEGT. The CDR3 nucleotides read TGTGCCAGCAGTTACGAGGGTCACACTGAAGCTTTCTTT. Encoded protein: CASSYEGHTEAFF.

The chain couples TRBV3-1 to TRBJ2-2, with 9 bases identical to TRBD2. V dropped 0 bases and J dropped 11; count of bases not matched to a gene: 22. The CDR3 runs 20 residues. The germline gives CDR1 LGHDT, CDR2 YNNKEL (reference sequence). In DNA, the CDR3 is TGTGCCAGCAGCCAAGACGGGGCCGTGGTGGGCCTAGCGGGACGATACGAGCTGTTTTTT. Translating it yields CASSQDGAVVGLAGRYELFF.

This clonotype was seen only a few times. The CDR3 nucleotides are TGTGCCAGCAGCTTAGACGGTTTCTCTGGAAACACCATATATTTT. Amino acid sequence: CASSLDGFSGNTIYF. The chain has TRBV13 and TRBJ1-3; D not resolved. The CDR3 is 15 amino acids. CDR1 PRHDT and CDR2 FYEKMQ come from the germline V gene (reference sequence). V lost 1 base, J lost 0 bases, and 7 bases lay in between.

This clonotype was recorded a few times. The chain carries TRBV3-1 and TRBJ1-2; no definite D call. Germline CDR1 and CDR2: LGHDT and YNNKEL (reference sequence). The CDR3 extends over 13 amino acids. V was clipped by 3 bases and J by 3 bases, with 8 bases between them. The CDR3 loop is CASSHGQDYGYTF. In nucleotides, the CDR3 is TGTGCCAGCAGCCATGGGCAAGACTATGGCTACACCTTC. Complete variable domain (other parts from reference TRBV3-1 and TRBJ1-2): DTAVSQTPKYLVTQMGNDKSIKCEQNLGHDTMYWYKQDSKKFLKIMFSYNNKELIINETVPNRFSPKSPDKAHLNLHINSLELGDSAVYFCASSHGQDYGYTFGSGTRLTVV.

This clonotype was detected ten times or more. The chain employs TRBV7-2 and TRBJ2-7, with unresolved D. The CDR3 has 13 residues. Germline CDR1 is SGHTA and CDR2 is FQGNSA. The V end was cut by 5 bases, the J end by 3 bases, with 11 bases between. CDR3 coding DNA: TGTGCCAGCAGCCCCGCAAGGGACTACGAGCAGTACTTC. Protein product: CASSPARDYEQYF.

Many counts were recorded for this clonotype. This chain joins TRBV7-3 and TRBJ1-1; 8 bases agree with TRBD1. Germline CDR1 is SGHTA and CDR2 is FQGTGA. This CDR3 is 14 amino acids long. The V segment lost 1 base and the J segment 12 bases; nucleotides outside the gene matches: 10. This CDR3 is CASSLKRQGARTFF. DNA for the CDR3: TGTGCCAGCAGCTTAAAGCGGCAGGGGGCGCGGACTTTCTTT.

This clonotype was counted ten times or more. The gene calls are TRBV12-3 or TRBV12-4 and TRBJ2-2; no definite D call. The CDR3 spans 13 residues. V lost 6 bases to trimming and J lost 5 bases, with 10 bases between them. CDR3 residues: CASRPTGTGELFF. The CDR3 DNA reads TGTGCCAGCAGACCAACTGGGACCGGGGAGCTGTTTTTT.